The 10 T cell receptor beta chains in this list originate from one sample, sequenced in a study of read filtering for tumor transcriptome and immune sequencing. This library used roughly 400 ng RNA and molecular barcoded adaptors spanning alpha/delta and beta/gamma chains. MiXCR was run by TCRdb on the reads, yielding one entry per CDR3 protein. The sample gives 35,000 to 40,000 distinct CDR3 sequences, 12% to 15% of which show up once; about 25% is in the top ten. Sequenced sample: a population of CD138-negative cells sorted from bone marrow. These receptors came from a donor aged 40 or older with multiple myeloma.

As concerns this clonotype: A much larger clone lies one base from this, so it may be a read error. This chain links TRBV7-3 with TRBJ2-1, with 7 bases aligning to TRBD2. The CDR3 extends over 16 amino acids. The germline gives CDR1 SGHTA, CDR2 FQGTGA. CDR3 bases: TGTGCCGGCAGCCCCGCGGGGAGCGGGATGGCGAATGAGCAGTTCTTC. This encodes CAGSPAGSGMANEQFF.

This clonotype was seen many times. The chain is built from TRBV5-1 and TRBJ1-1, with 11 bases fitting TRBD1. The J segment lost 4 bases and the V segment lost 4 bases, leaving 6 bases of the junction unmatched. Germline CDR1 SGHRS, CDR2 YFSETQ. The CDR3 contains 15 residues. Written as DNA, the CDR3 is TGCGCCAGCAGCCCCCGGACAGGGGGCATCACTGAAGCTTTCTTT. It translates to CASSPRTGGITEAFF.

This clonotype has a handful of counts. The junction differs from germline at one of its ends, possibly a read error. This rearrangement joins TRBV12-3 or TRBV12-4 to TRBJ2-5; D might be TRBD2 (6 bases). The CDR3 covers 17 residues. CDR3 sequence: CVSCLIRGLPDQETQYF. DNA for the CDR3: TGTGTCAGCTGTCTGATCCGGGGACTTCCGGACCAAGAGACCCAGTACTTC.

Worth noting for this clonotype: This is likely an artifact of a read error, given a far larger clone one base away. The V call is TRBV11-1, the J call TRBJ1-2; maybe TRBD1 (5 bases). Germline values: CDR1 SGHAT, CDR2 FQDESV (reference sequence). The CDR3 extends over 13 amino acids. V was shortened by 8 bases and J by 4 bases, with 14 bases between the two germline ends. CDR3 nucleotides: TGTGCCAGCCGTGCGGGGGTCTTCTATGGCTACACCTTC. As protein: CASRAGVFYGYTF.

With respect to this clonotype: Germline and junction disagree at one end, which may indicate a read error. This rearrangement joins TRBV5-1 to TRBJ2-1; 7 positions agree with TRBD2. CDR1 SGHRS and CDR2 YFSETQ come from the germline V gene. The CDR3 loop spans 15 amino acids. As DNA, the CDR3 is TGCGCCAGCAGCCGGACGACTGGCGGGAGTAGTGAGCAGCTCTTC. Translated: CASSRTTGGSSEQLF. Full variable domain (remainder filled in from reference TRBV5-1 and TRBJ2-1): KAGVTQTPRYLIKTRGQQVTLSCSPISGHRSVSWYQQTPGQGLQFLFEYFSETQRNKGNFPGRFSGRQFSNSRSEMNVSTLELGDSALYLCASSRTTGGSSEQLFGPGTRLTVL.

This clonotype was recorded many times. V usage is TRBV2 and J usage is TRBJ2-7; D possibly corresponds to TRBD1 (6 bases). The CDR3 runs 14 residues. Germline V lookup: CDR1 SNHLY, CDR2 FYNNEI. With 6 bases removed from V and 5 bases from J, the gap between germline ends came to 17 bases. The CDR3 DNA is TGTGCCAGCAGCAGTCAAACAGGGAGCCACGAGCAGTACTTC. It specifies CASSSQTGSHEQYF.

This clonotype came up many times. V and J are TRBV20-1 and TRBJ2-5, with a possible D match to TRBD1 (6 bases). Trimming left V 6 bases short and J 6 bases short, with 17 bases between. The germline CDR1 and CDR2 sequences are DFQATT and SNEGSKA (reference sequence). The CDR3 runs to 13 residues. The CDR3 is CSALTGDGKTQYF. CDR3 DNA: TGCAGTGCGCTGACAGGCGACGGGAAGACCCAGTACTTC.

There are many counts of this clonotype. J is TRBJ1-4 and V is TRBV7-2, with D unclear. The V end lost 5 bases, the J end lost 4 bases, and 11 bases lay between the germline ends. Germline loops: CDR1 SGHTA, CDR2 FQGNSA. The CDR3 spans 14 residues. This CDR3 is CASSPGQVNEKLFF. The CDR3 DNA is TGTGCCAGCAGCCCCGGGCAGGTTAATGAAAAACTGTTTTTT.

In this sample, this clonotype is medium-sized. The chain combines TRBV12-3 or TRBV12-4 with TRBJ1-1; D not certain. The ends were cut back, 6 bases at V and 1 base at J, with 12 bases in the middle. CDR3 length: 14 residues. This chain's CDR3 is CASSPLAANTEAFF. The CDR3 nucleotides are TGTGCCAGCAGCCCCTTGGCCGCGAACACTGAAGCTTTCTTT.

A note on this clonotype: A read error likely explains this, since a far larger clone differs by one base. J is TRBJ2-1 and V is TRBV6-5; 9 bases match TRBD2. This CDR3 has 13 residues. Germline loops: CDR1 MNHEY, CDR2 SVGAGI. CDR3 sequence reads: CATLREGLDEQLF. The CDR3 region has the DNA TGTGCCACCCTGCGGGAGGGCCTAGACGAGCAGCTCTTC.